This T cell receptor (beta chain) is from a study of post-analysis software for immune sequencing data. The table lists this clonotype with a few counts. Its antigen is undetermined. Findings of the study overall: Compared with controls, patients had more of about five TRBV segments, including TRBV5-6, TRBV5-1 and TRBV20-1.

Germline V CDR1 and CDR2: MNHEY, SVGAGI. The CDR3 runs 14 residues. V lost 0 bases and J lost 11, with 14 bases in between. Each TCR beta cDNA library carried unique molecular identifiers. From the PCR reads, TCRdb called clonotypes with MiXCR, one entry per CDR3 protein. The data contain approximately 730,000 distinct CDR3 sequences, 25% to 30% of them singletons. Sequences were obtained from blood. The rearrangement links TRBV6-5 to TRBJ1-5, with D unclear. The origin of this receptor is a girl aged 5 to 17 with multiple sclerosis. As DNA, the CDR3 is TGTGCCAGCAGTTACTCGCTTGGAGCGGGATCCCAGCATTTT. The encoded protein is CASSYSLGAGSQHF.